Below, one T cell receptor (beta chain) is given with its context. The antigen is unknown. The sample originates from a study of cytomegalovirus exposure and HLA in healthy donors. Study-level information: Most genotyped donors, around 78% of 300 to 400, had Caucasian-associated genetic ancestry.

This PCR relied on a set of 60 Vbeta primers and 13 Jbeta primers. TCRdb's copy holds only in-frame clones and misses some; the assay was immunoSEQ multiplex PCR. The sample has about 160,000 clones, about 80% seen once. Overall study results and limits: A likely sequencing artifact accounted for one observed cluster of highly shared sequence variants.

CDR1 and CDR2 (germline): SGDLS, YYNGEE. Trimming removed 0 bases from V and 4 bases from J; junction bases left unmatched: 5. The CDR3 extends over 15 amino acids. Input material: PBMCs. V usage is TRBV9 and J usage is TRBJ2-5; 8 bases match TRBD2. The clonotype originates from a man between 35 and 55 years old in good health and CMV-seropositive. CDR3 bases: TGTGCCAGCAGCGTAGAAGCGGGAGACGGAGAGACCCAGTACTTC. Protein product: CASSVEAGDGETQYF.